The T cell receptor beta chain described here comes from a study of regulatory T cells in long-lasting Graves disease. According to the study, TCR beta libraries were built with iRepertoire HTBI primers and CDR3-region Arm-PCR. TCRdb reanalysed the multiplex PCR reads using MiXCR and keeps one entry per CDR3 protein. The sample includes over 200,000 distinct CDR3 sequences, around 17% seen only once; the top ten take approximately 20%. V lost 6 bases and J lost 4; bases outside the gene matches: 9. The CDR3 is 16 amino acids. From germline, CDR1 is MNHNS and CDR2 SASEGT. Time point denoted: newly diagnosed GD, antithyroid drugs for less than 3 months. From PBMCs, RNA was extracted and then used to make the TCR library.

Sequencing used peripheral blood mononuclear cells (PBMCs), obtained at new diagnosis, from a patient treated with antithyroid drugs. The TCR was taken from a female donor with Graves disease. V gene TRBV6-1 combines with J gene TRBJ2-2, with 9 nucleotides matching TRBD2. In DNA, the CDR3 is TGTGCCAGCAGACCCACCGGGACTAGCAGCACCGGGGAGCTGTTTTTT. Protein sequence: CASRPTGTSSTGELFF.